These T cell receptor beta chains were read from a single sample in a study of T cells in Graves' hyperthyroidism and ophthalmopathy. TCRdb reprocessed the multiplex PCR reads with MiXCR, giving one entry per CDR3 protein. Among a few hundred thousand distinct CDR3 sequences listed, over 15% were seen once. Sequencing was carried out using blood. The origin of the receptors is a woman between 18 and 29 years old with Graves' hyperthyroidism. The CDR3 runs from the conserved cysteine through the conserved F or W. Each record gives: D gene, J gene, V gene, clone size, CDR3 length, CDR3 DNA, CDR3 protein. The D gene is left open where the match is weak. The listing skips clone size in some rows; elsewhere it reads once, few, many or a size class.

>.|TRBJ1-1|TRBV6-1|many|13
TGTGCCAGCATTCAAAGGGGGAACACTGAAGCTTTCTTT
CASIQRGNTEAFF
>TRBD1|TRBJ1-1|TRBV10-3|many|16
TGTGCCATCAAAAGGGCAGGGGGCCTTGCGAACACTGAAGCTTTCTTT
CAIKRAGGLANTEAFF
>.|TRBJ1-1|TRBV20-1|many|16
TGCAGTGCTAGAGATTTGATGTGGGCCGAAGACACTGAAGCTTTCTTT
CSARDLMWAEDTEAFF
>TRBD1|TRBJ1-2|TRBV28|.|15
TGTGCCAGCAGTTCACGGGACAGGGAGACTATTGGCTACACCTTC
CASSSRDRETIGYTF
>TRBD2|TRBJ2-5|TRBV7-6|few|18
TGTGCCAGCAGCCTACAGGGTTTTGCGGGGGGTCGCCAAGAGACCCAGTACTTC
CASSLQGFAGGRQETQYF
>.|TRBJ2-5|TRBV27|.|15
TGTGCCAGCAGTCCGCGATGGACAGACCAAGAGACCCAGTACTTC
CASSPRWTDQETQYF
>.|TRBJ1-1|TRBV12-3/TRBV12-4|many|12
TGTGCCAGCAGCATAATGAACACTGAAGCTTTCTTT
CASSIMNTEAFF
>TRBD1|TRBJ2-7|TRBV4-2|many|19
TGTGCCAGCAGCCAAGTCGTAGGACAGGGTTGGTATGGGCACTACGAGCAGTACTTC
CASSQVVGQGWYGHYEQYF
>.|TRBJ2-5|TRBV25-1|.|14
TGTGCCAGCAGCGCAGGGGGGGAGGTGGGGCCCCAGTACTTC
CASSAGGEVGPQYF
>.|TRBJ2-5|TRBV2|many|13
TGTGCCAGCAGGGCGGACGCGAAGTCATCCCAGTACTTC
CASRADAKSSQYF
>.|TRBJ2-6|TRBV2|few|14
TGTGCCAGCAGCCCCGCCTCTGGGGCCAACGTCCTGACTTTC
CASSPASGANVLTF
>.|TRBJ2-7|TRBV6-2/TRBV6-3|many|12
TGTGCCAGCAGTTCATTTTTCTACGAGCAGTACTTC
CASSSFFYEQYF
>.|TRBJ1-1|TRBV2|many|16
TGTGCCAGCAGTGCCGGTGGATGGGACCCGAACACTGAAGCTTTCTTT
CASSAGGWDPNTEAFF
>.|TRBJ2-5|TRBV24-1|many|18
TGTGCCACCAGTGAACCCGGACGAGGTCGTAATGGAATGGAGACCCAGTACTTC
CATSEPGRGRNGMETQYF